This TCR beta chain comes out of a study of early T cells in non-severe SARS-CoV-2 infection. This clonotype was observed a few times. From the 5' RACE reads, TCRdb called clonotypes with MiXCR, one entry per CDR3 protein. This table holds fewer than 85,000 distinct CDR3 sequences, under 15% found once. The trim removed 7 bases at V and 4 bases at J, leaving 6 bases unmatched. CDR1 and CDR2 (germline): MGHRA, YSYEKL. The length of the CDR3 is 14 residues. The TCR was taken from an adult who was a healthcare worker with PCR-confirmed SARS-CoV-2 infection or an uninfected control (not recorded which). The sample was whole blood. V gene TRBV4-1 combines with J gene TRBJ2-1; 8 positions agree with TRBD1. This CDR3 reads CASNQGASYNEQFF. The CDR3 bases are TGCGCCAGCAATCAGGGGGCAAGTTACAATGAGCAGTTCTTC.